The 12 T cell receptor beta chains below all came from one sample that was sequenced in a study of identical twins. TCRdb re-called the 5' RACE reads with MiXCR, one entry per CDR3 protein. The table includes about 530,000 distinct CDR3 sequences, roughly 15% detected once. The sample was also reused in another study, on yellow fever vaccine responses in identical twins.

Material for sequencing was CD4+ T cells sorted from blood. Every receptor here comes from a woman aged 18 to 35 in good health.

This clonotype was found a few times. J is TRBJ1-1 and V is TRBV25-1; D is perhaps TRBD1 (6 bases). This CDR3 is built from 12 residues. Germline CDR1 and CDR2: MGHDK and SYGVNS. V lost 4 bases and J 11 bases, leaving 14 bases between the germline ends. CDR3: CASSGTRQEAFF. DNA of the CDR3: TGTGCCAGCAGTGGGACACGACAGGAGGCTTTCTTT.

The J gene is TRBJ2-3, the V gene TRBV5-1, with TRBD2 matching over 11 bases. The CDR3 length is 16 residues. The germline V gene encodes CDR1 SGHRS and CDR2 YFSETQ. V gave up 4 bases and J gave up 4 bases; unmatched junction bases: 8. CDR3 DNA sequence: TGCGCCAGCAGCCCAGCTAGCGGGGGGCGCTCAGATACGCAGTATTTT. Translated: CASSPASGGRSDTQYF.

The table lists this clonotype with a few counts. The chain joins TRBV24-1 to TRBJ2-3; D is unresolved. The CDR3 loop spans 13 amino acids. From germline, CDR1 is KGHDR and CDR2 SFDVKD. V dropped 5 bases and J dropped 0 bases, with 5 bases sitting between them. DNA for the CDR3: TGTGCCACCAGTGCCTTGAGCACAGATACGCAGTATTTT. It specifies CATSALSTDTQYF.

The chain carries TRBV3-1 and TRBJ1-1; D perhaps matches TRBD1 (5 bases). The V and J ends lost 4 bases and 2 bases respectively, with 11 bases between them. CDR1 LGHDT and CDR2 YNNKEL come from the germline V gene (reference sequence). The CDR3 is 14 amino acids. The CDR3 loop reads CASSRQGTNTEAFF. For the CDR3, the DNA is TGTGCCAGCAGCCGGCAGGGAACAAACACTGAAGCTTTCTTT. Based on the CDR3 plus reference TRBV3-1 and TRBJ1-1, the full variable domain is DTAVSQTPKYLVTQMGNDKSIKCEQNLGHDTMYWYKQDSKKFLKIMFSYNNKELIINETVPNRFSPKSPDKAHLNLHINSLELGDSAVYFCASSRQGTNTEAFFGQGTRLTVV.

The genes are TRBV7-9 and TRBJ2-3, with D possibly TRBD1 on 6 matching bases. Trimming pared 5 bases from V and 2 bases from J, leaving 17 bases between. This CDR3 spans 16 amino acids. CDR1 is SEHNR, CDR2 FQNEAQ, per germline (reference sequence). The CDR3 region is CASSTQGGGHTDTQYF. For the CDR3, the DNA is TGTGCCAGCAGCACTCAGGGTGGGGGACACACAGATACGCAGTATTTT. The complete variable domain, with remaining parts taken from reference TRBV7-9 and TRBJ2-3, reads DTGVSQNPRHKITKRGQNVTFRCDPISEHNRLYWYRQTLGQGPEFLTYFQNEAQLEKSRLLSDRFSAERPKGSFSTLEIQRTEQGDSAMYLCASSTQGGGHTDTQYFGPGTRLTVL.

V is TRBV3-1 and J is TRBJ2-1; TRBD1 aligns across 7 bases. V gave up 3 bases and J gave up 1 base; unmatched junction bases: 3. The CDR3 has 15 amino acids. CDR1 is LGHDT and CDR2 is YNNKEL in the germline V gene (reference sequence). CDR3 sequence (DNA): TGTGCCAGCAGCCAGACAGGGCCGTCCTACAATGAGCAGTTCTTC. This translates into CASSQTGPSYNEQFF.

The chain's CDR3 is CSASQALRGSSNQPQHF. As DNA, the CDR3 is TGCAGTGCTAGCCAAGCGCTTAGGGGTAGCAGCAATCAGCCCCAGCATTTT. The genes are TRBV20-1 and TRBJ1-5; possibly TRBD1 for D (5 bases). In germline, CDR1 is DFQATT, CDR2 SNEGSKA (reference sequence). The germline V and J ends were trimmed by 3 bases and 1 base, with 19 bases remaining between them. The CDR3 runs 17 residues.

In this sample, this clonotype turned up a few times. The chain couples TRBV6-1 to TRBJ1-1; tentatively, D is TRBD1 (6 bases). Germline V gene data show CDR1 as MNHNS and CDR2 as SASEGT. This CDR3 has 14 amino acids. Trimming cost V 7 bases and J 5 bases, with 17 bases left between them. In nucleotides, the CDR3 is TGTGCCAGCATCCCCCAGGGGTCTGGGACTGAAGCTTTCTTT. Translation: CASIPQGSGTEAFF.

This clonotype was counted many times. The rearrangement uses TRBV12-3 or TRBV12-4 and TRBJ1-1, with no clear D. V lost 1 base and J 4 bases, leaving 7 bases between the germline ends. This CDR3 is built from 13 residues. In DNA, the CDR3 is TGTGCCAGCAGTTTAGAGTCGGGCACTGAAGCTTTCTTT. This encodes CASSLESGTEAFF.

This clonotype was detected a few times. The chain uses TRBV12-3 or TRBV12-4 and TRBJ1-4; D gene unclear. V was shortened by 4 bases and J by 7 bases, with 13 bases between the two germline ends. The CDR3 consists of 14 residues. CDR3 residues: CASSSGQAGEKLFF. CDR3 bases: TGTGCCAGCAGTTCGGGTCAGGCTGGTGAAAAACTGTTTTTT.

This clonotype was seen a handful of times. This chain uses TRBV5-1 with TRBJ2-5, with 9 bases aligning to TRBD2. Looked up from germline, CDR1 is SGHRS and CDR2 is YFSETQ. J lost 4 bases, V lost 4 bases, and 8 bases had no gene match. The CDR3 loop spans 15 amino acids. Written as DNA, the CDR3 is TGCGCCAGCAGCCTGGCCAGCGGGGGGCGAGAGACCCAGTACTTC. Translated: CASSLASGGRETQYF.

This clonotype was counted only a few times. The chain carries TRBV3-1 and TRBJ1-1, with no clear D. The CDR3 is made up of 13 amino acids. Per germline, CDR1 LGHDT and CDR2 YNNKEL (reference sequence). V lost 0 bases and J 11 bases, leaving 13 bases between the germline ends. CDR3 nucleotides: TGTGCCAGCAGCCAAGATGGGAGGGTTAGTGCTTTCTTT. Translating gives CASSQDGRVSAFF.